A selection of T cell receptor beta chains follows, all from one sample in a study of blood T cell repertoires in COVID-19. TCRdb keeps only in-frame clones here, not all; method: immunoSEQ multiplex PCR. The data hold around 140,000 clones, with about 79% observed a single time. The specimen was peripheral blood. Source of these receptors: a man between 60 and 75 years old with active or convalescent COVID-19. Both conserved end residues are part of each CDR3. Not all rows give a size; the values are once, few, many and, for expanded clones, a class.

CDR3 length,J gene,clone size,V gene,CDR3 protein
11,TRBJ1-2,.,TRBV3-1/TRBV3-2,CAAKGIYGYTF
15,TRBJ1-3,.,TRBV6-5,CASSWGTGTGNTIYF
12,TRBJ2-1,few,TRBV18,CASSPKHNEQFF
18,TRBJ2-3,.,TRBV21-1,CASSHPGLGTGCTDTQYF
15,TRBJ2-5,.,TRBV19,CASSISAGRGETQYF
14,TRBJ1-4,.,TRBV19,CASSSQGVGEKLFF
13,TRBJ1-3,once,TRBV7-9,CASSLKGENTIYF
16,TRBJ2-1,.,TRBV21-1,CASSNSGTLVRDEQFF
13,TRBJ2-2,few,TRBV6-6,CASRTRGSGELFF
13,TRBJ1-5,.,TRBV6-2/TRBV6-3,CASSYLGTQPQHF
14,TRBJ1-2,.,TRBV19,CASTDDSSNYGYTF
11,TRBJ1-1,.,TRBV29-1,CSSDRGTEAFF
15,TRBJ1-2,.,TRBV3-1/TRBV3-2,CASSQGAGSTYGYTF
16,TRBJ2-3,.,TRBV18,CASSTNTGTSTDTQYF
15,TRBJ1-1,.,TRBV11-2,CASSLEHGGDTEAFF
13,TRBJ1-2,.,TRBV28,CASSSPGVRGYTF
13,TRBJ1-5,.,TRBV7-2,CASSLAGSQPQHF
15,TRBJ1-3,.,TRBV29-1,CSVVDRGFSGNTIYF
17,TRBJ2-5,.,TRBV14,CASSPEAGETFQETQYF
15,TRBJ2-1,.,TRBV6-5,CASSYSATSGSEQFF
14,TRBJ1-4,.,TRBV3-1/TRBV3-2,CASSPAQGYEKLFF
14,TRBJ2-5,.,TRBV7-2,CASSLANRRETQYF
18,TRBJ1-2,.,TRBV9,CASSPGGSPSANLYGYTF
14,TRBJ2-5,.,TRBV24-1,CATSPQGAQETQYF
16,TRBJ2-1,.,TRBV7-2,CASSLGSGTGYNEQFF
14,TRBJ1-1,.,TRBV5-1,CASSLEAGSTEAFF
12,TRBJ1-1,.,TRBV15,CATQGVNTEAFF
19,TRBJ2-6,.,TRBV27,CASSLFSRTPYSGANVLTF
13,TRBJ2-1,.,TRBV28,CASLLPGGGEQFF
12,TRBJ1-2,.,TRBV14,CASSHGQGGYTF
17,TRBJ2-2,.,TRBV14,CASSQHWGETNTGELFF
14,TRBJ1-1,.,TRBV4-3,CASSQVRGSPEAFF
17,TRBJ2-1,.,TRBV10-2,CASSETRSGGPYNEQFF
15,TRBJ1-1,.,TRBV19,CASSTEDSPYTEAFF
14,TRBJ2-7,once,TRBV10-3,CAISDDWAFYEQYF
13,TRBJ1-1,.,TRBV27,CASRRTGHTEAFF
15,TRBJ2-5,.,TRBV4-3,CASSQGDGRLETQYF
16,TRBJ1-3,.,TRBV18,CASSPSGLYSGNTIYF
15,TRBJ1-1,.,TRBV4-3,CASSQEGTANTEAFF
14,TRBJ1-1,.,TRBV2,CASSETGGFIEAFF
15,TRBJ1-4,.,TRBV10-3,CAIRATQGFNEKLFF
15,TRBJ1-4,.,TRBV9,CASSVAYGEAEKLFF
16,TRBJ1-4,.,TRBV6-1,CASSEAVQGRGEKLFF
11,TRBJ1-2,.,TRBV30,CAWSVQYGYTF
12,TRBJ1-2,once,TRBV18,CASSLPGSGYTF
15,TRBJ1-2,few,TRBV7-2,CASSLGLVGGGGYTF
14,TRBJ1-1,.,TRBV7-2,CASSLYTGTDEAFF
19,TRBJ1-2,.,TRBV9,CASSVVALGYRDVENGYTF